Described below is a single TCR beta chain sequence and its context. The antigen is unknown. This may be a read error: a much more frequent sequence differs by one nucleotide. This sample was taken from a study of T cell repertoires in cytomegalovirus infection. About the study: Both CMV infection and a matching HLA type were indicated by public TCR beta signatures. General study findings and limits: The study found HLA-C-restricted CMV-specific TCR beta clonotypes dominating the ex vivo response. Cumulative public TCR beta family frequency identified carriers of CMV plus the relevant HLA.

Via MiXCR, TCRdb re-called the reads, giving one row per CDR3 protein. The table lists around 740,000 distinct CDR3 sequences, 35% of them singletons. Germline loops: CDR1 MDHEN, CDR2 SYDVKM. V was cut by 6 bases and J by 1 base, with 9 bases left in between. CDR3 length equals 14 residues. The sequenced sample consisted of PBMCs. This chain joins TRBV28 and TRBJ2-2, with a possible D match to TRBD1 (6 bases). This sequence was found in a human donor in good health (CMV status not recorded). Some clones in this sample may be carry-over from other donors' samples. The CDR3 sequence: CASRTTGNTGELFF. In DNA form, the CDR3 reads TGTGCCAGCAGAACGACAGGGAACACCGGGGAGCTGTTTTTT.